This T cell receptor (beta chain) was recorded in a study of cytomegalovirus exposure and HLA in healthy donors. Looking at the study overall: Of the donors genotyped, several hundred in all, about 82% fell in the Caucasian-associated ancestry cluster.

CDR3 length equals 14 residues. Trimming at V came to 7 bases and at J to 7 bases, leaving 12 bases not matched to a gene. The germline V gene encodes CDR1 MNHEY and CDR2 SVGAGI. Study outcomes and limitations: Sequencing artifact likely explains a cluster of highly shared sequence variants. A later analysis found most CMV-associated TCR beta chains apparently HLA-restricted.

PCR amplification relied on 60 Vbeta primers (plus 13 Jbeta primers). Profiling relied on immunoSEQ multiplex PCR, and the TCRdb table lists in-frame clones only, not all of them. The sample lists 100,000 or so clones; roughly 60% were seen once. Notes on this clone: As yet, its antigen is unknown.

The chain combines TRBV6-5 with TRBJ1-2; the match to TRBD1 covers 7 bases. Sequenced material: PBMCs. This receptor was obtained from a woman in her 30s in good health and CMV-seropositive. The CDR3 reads CASTPLTGLGGYTF. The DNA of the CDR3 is TGTGCCAGCACCCCCCTGACAGGGTTGGGTGGCTACACCTTC.